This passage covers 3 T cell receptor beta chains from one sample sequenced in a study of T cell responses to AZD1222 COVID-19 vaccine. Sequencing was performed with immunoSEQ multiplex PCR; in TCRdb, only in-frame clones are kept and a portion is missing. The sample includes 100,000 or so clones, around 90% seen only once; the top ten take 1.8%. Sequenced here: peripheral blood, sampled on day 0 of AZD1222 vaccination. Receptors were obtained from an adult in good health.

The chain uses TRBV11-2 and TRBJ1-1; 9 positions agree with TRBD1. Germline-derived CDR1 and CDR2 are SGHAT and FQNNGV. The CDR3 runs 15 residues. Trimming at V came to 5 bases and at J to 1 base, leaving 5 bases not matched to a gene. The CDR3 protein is CASSRTGVPNTEAFF. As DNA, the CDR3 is TGTGCCAGCAGCAGGACAGGGGTCCCGAACACTGAAGCTTTCTTT.

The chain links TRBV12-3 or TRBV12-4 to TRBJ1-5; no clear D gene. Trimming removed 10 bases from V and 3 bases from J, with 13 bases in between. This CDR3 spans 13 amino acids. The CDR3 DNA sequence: TGTGCCACCCAAAAGGATTCCAATCAGCCCCAGCATTTT. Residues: CATQKDSNQPQHF.

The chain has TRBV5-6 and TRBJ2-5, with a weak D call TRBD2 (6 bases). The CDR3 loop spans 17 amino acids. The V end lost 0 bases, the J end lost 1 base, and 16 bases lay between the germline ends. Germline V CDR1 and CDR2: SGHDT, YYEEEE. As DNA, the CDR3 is TGTGCCAGCAGCTTGGCCCGAGCGGGCGGGGCCCAAGAGACCCAGTACTTC. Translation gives CASSLARAGGAQETQYF.